These 2 T cell receptor beta chains were sequenced from one sample in a study of CD8 T cells in Susac syndrome. Reverse transcription of about 0.45 to 1 ug RNA used random hexamers. TCRdb reanalysed the immunoSEQ multiplex PCR reads using MiXCR and keeps one entry per CDR3 protein. The sample consists of about 300,000 distinct CDR3 sequences, approximately 85% of them appearing once. The sequencing sample was made of CD8+ T cells from PBMCs. The receptor set was obtained from a human donor with multiple sclerosis.

CDR3 in amino acids: CASSSGVTSTDTQYF. DNA of the CDR3: TGTGCCAGCAGCTCCGGGGTGACTAGCACAGATACGCAGTATTTT. The gene calls are TRBV7-8 and TRBJ2-3; maybe TRBD2 (5 bases). Germline CDR1 and CDR2: SGHVS and FQNEAQ. This CDR3 has 15 amino acids. V was pared by 4 bases and J by 0 bases, with 11 bases between.

The V gene is TRBV7-8, the J gene TRBJ2-7, with 11 bases fitting TRBD2. Germline V lookup: CDR1 SGHVS, CDR2 FQNEAQ. The CDR3 length is 15 residues. Unmatched junction bases numbered 4, after V lost 1 base and J lost 5 bases. CDR3 region: CASSLGPGLADEQYF. CDR3 coding DNA: TGTGCCAGCAGCTTAGGTCCGGGACTAGCGGACGAGCAGTACTTC.